Below, 22 T cell receptor beta chains from the same sample are listed, as sequenced in a study of shared clonotypes between healthy human individuals. TCRdb keeps only in-frame clones here, not all; method: immunoSEQ multiplex PCR. The data contain over 850,000 clones, 75% to 80% of them seen just once; the ten biggest clones take up roughly 0.56%. The material sequenced was memory CD4+ T cells from PBMCs. The subset here: CD45RA-negative fraction. The receptors were sampled from a man between 18 and 29 years old in good health. Some clones in this sample may be carry-over from other donors' samples.

The chain links TRBV19 to TRBJ2-5, with 12 positions matching TRBD2. V was pared by 5 bases and J by 5 bases, with 6 bases of the junction left unmatched. The CDR3 runs to 15 residues. Germline V CDR1 and CDR2: LNHDA, SQIVND (reference sequence). The DNA for the CDR3 is TGTGCCAGTAGTCCAAGGACTAGCGGGATGGAGACCCAGTACTTC. Translation gives CASSPRTSGMETQYF.

The genes are TRBV7-3 and TRBJ2-7, with TRBD1 matching 7 bases. The germline gives CDR1 SGHTA, CDR2 FQGTGA. V shed 3 bases, J shed 7 bases, and the junction held 6 bases outside the gene matches. This CDR3 comprises 13 residues. For the CDR3, the DNA is TGTGCCAGCAGCTTTCAAACAGGGGTTGAGCAGTACTTC. Amino acids: CASSFQTGVEQYF.

The gene calls are TRBV5-1 and TRBJ1-2; TRBD1 agrees at 7 bases. The junction had 11 bases not matched to a gene; V was cut back by 6 bases and J by 3 bases. The germline CDR1 and CDR2 sequences are SGHRS and YFSETQ. The CDR3 is made up of 15 amino acids. The CDR3 DNA reads as TGCGCCAGCACCCAATCGACAGGGCTCGACTATGGCTACACCTTC. It yields the protein CASTQSTGLDYGYTF.

The rearrangement uses TRBV5-1 and TRBJ1-1; D not resolved. Germline V CDR1 and CDR2: SGHRS, YFSETQ. The length of the CDR3 is 14 residues. V lost 1 base and J 1 base, leaving 8 bases between the germline ends. The CDR3 loop is CASSLMDENTEAFF. The CDR3 nucleotides read TGCGCCAGCAGCTTGATGGACGAGAACACTGAAGCTTTCTTT. The whole variable domain, filled in from reference TRBV5-1 and TRBJ1-1, reads KAGVTQTPRYLIKTRGQQVTLSCSPISGHRSVSWYQQTPGQGLQFLFEYFSETQRNKGNFPGRFSGRQFSNSRSEMNVSTLELGDSALYLCASSLMDENTEAFFGQGTRLTVV.

The J gene is TRBJ2-2, the V gene TRBV5-1; the D is unclear. This CDR3 has 14 amino acids. V lost 7 bases and J 5 bases, leaving 15 bases between the germline ends. Germline lookup yields CDR1 SGHRS and CDR2 YFSETQ. In DNA, the CDR3 is TGCGCCAGCGGAGAACCTTTTGGGACCGGGGAGCTGTTTTTT. Protein: CASGEPFGTGELFF.

This clone showed up just a few times. This chain joins TRBV27 and TRBJ2-7; no definite D call. The CDR3 spans 12 residues. V lost 6 bases, J lost 7 bases, and 13 bases lay in between. The germline CDR1 and CDR2 sequences are MNHEY and SMNVEV (reference sequence). Written as DNA, the CDR3 is TGTGCCAGCAGGGATCTAGTGGGAGAGCAGTACTTC. Its translation is CASRDLVGEQYF.

This sequence joins TRBV18 and TRBJ1-4, with 7 nucleotides matching TRBD1. Germline loops: CDR1 KGHSH, CDR2 LQKENI. The CDR3 spans 16 residues. The ends lost 6 bases at V and 8 bases at J; junction bases unmatched: 15. CDR3 in DNA: TGTGCCAGCTCTCCCCTCCGGGACAGTAGATACGAAAAACTGTTTTTT. It yields the protein CASSPLRDSRYEKLFF.

CDR3 nucleotide sequence: TGTGCCAGCAGCCAAGCCCACCAGGCAGAGACCCAGTACTTC. Translated: CASSQAHQAETQYF. The chain recombines TRBV7-9 with TRBJ2-5; D uncertain. Between the trimmed V and J ends, which lost 5 bases and 4 bases, there was a span of 14 bases. This CDR3 comprises 14 residues. Germline V lookup: CDR1 SEHNR, CDR2 FQNEAQ (reference sequence). Using reference TRBV7-9 and TRBJ2-5 for the parts outside the CDR3, the full variable domain is DTGVSQNPRHKITKRGQNVTFRCDPISEHNRLYWYRQTLGQGPEFLTYFQNEAQLEKSRLLSDRFSAERPKGSFSTLEIQRTEQGDSAMYLCASSQAHQAETQYFGPGTRLLVL.

V is TRBV7-3 and J is TRBJ2-3; a weak D match, TRBD2 (6 bases). This CDR3 comprises 16 residues. The V end was cut by 2 bases, the J end by 1 base, with 13 bases between. Germline CDR1 is SGHTA and CDR2 is FQGTGA. CDR3 sequence (DNA): TGTGCCAGCAGCTTAGGTGCGCGGGGCCGCACAGATACGCAGTATTTT. Its protein product is CASSLGARGRTDTQYF.

This rearrangement joins TRBV19 to TRBJ2-1; tentatively, D is TRBD1 or TRBD2 (6 bases each). Trimming stripped 3 bases from V and 0 bases from J, with 18 bases between. Germline V gene sequence: CDR1 LNHDA, CDR2 SQIVND (reference sequence). This CDR3 is built from 18 residues. CDR3 in amino acids: CASSIRGPTQSSYNEQFF. CDR3 nucleotide sequence: TGTGCCAGTAGTATCCGGGGGCCTACGCAAAGCTCCTACAATGAGCAGTTCTTC.

The genes are TRBV4-3 and TRBJ2-1; D is uncertain. The germline V gene has CDR1 LGHNA and CDR2 YSLEER. The length of the CDR3 is 17 residues. Trimming took 2 bases from V and 6 from J, leaving 20 bases between them. CDR3 region: CASSQSVTPRKTNEQFF. The CDR3 DNA follows: TGCGCCAGCAGCCAATCGGTTACGCCCCGTAAAACCAATGAGCAGTTCTTC.

This clone has a single count. The junction departs from the called germline gene at one end, perhaps through a read error. The V and J genes are TRBV6-5 and TRBJ1-1; D is ambiguous. Germline loops: CDR1 MNHEY, CDR2 SVGAGI. This CDR3 comprises 13 residues. The CDR3 region has the DNA TGTGCCATCAGTGCATCAGAGAACACTGAAGCTTTCTTT. Amino acid sequence: CAISASENTEAFF.

This chain links TRBV5-1 with TRBJ2-1, with 8 bases lining up with TRBD2. Germline values: CDR1 SGHRS, CDR2 YFSETQ. The CDR3 covers 15 residues. After removal of 7 bases from V and 3 bases from J, the junction contained 9 bases not matched to a gene. Written as DNA, the CDR3 is TGCGCCAGCGGACCCCTCGGGGGGGTCTACAATGAGCAGTTCTTC. Its translation: CASGPLGGVYNEQFF.

This chain joins TRBV28 and TRBJ2-3; D gene ambiguous. V dropped 8 bases and J dropped 2 bases, with 8 bases sitting between them. This CDR3 comprises 12 residues. CDR1 and CDR2 from the germline V gene are MDHEN and SYDVKM. CDR3 residues: CASHTFTDTQYF. DNA for the CDR3: TGTGCCAGCCACACGTTCACAGATACGCAGTATTTT.

The V gene is TRBV11-3, the J gene TRBJ2-1, with D possibly being TRBD1 or TRBD2 (5 bases each). The CDR3 covers 14 residues. Trimming shortened V by 5 bases and J by 3 bases, and 11 bases separated the two germline ends. Germline V lookup: CDR1 SGHNT, CDR2 YENEEA. DNA for the CDR3: TGTGCCAGCAGCCCCGGGACCAACTACAATGAGCAGTTCTTC. Translating it yields CASSPGTNYNEQFF. The whole variable domain, remainder taken from reference TRBV11-3 and TRBJ2-1, is EAGVVQSPRYKIIEKKQPVAFWCNPISGHNTLYWYLQNLGQGPELLIRYENEEAVDDSQLPKDRFSAERLKGVDSTLKIQPAELGDSAVYLCASSPGTNYNEQFFGPGTRLTVL.

The V and J genes are TRBV7-2 and TRBJ2-5; 12 bases align to TRBD2. The CDR3 sequence is 14 residues long. Trimming removed 4 bases from V and 5 bases from J; junction bases left unmatched: 2. Germline V gene sequence: CDR1 SGHTA, CDR2 FQGNSA. The CDR3 here is CASSWGLAGETQYF. The CDR3 DNA sequence: TGTGCCAGCAGCTGGGGACTAGCGGGTGAGACCCAGTACTTC.

This chain connects TRBV29-1 to TRBJ2-1, with D maybe TRBD2 (5 bases). This CDR3 is built from 14 residues. Trimming stripped 2 bases from V and 4 bases from J, with 12 bases between. Looked up from germline, CDR1 is SQVTM and CDR2 is ANQGSEA. The CDR3 DNA sequence: TGCAGCGTTGAAAAGAGCGGCCCTTACAATGAGCAGTTCTTC. Encoded protein: CSVEKSGPYNEQFF.

This clone occurred once. The V gene is TRBV2, the J gene TRBJ2-7; TRBD1 is a possible D gene (6 bases). The germline CDR1 and CDR2 sequences are SNHLY and FYNNEI. Trimming shortened V by 6 bases and J by 5 bases, and 11 bases separated the two germline ends. The CDR3 consists of 12 residues. The CDR3 region is CASRAQGNEQYF. CDR3 nucleotide sequence: TGTGCCAGCAGGGCGCAGGGGAACGAGCAGTACTTC.

This clone was found a few times. This chain joins TRBV10-1 and TRBJ1-1, with D unclear. V lost 0 bases to trimming and J lost 7 bases, with 6 bases between them. This CDR3 has 12 amino acids. Germline V CDR1 and CDR2: WNHNN, SYGVQD (reference sequence). CDR3 region: CASSESWGEAFF. For the CDR3, the DNA is TGCGCCAGCAGTGAGTCGTGGGGTGAAGCTTTCTTT.

The rearrangement joins TRBV9 to TRBJ2-7; 7 nucleotides agree with TRBD1. V lost 3 bases to trimming and J lost 7 bases; unmatched junction nucleotides: 10. Germline V gene lookup returns CDR1 SGDLS and CDR2 YYNGEE. The CDR3 has 14 amino acids. The CDR3 DNA reads as TGTGCCAGCAGCGCCCGGGACAGCCGTTTGGAGCAGTACTTC. Its translation is CASSARDSRLEQYF.

This chain connects TRBV28 to TRBJ1-4, with 7 bases aligning to TRBD1. The CDR3 spans 14 residues. With 6 bases clipped from V and 8 bases from J, the junction kept 9 bases outside the gene matches. CDR1 is MDHEN, CDR2 SYDVKM, per germline. The CDR3 is CASSRQGVWEKLFF. The CDR3 DNA sequence: TGTGCCAGCAGCCGTCAGGGGGTTTGGGAAAAACTGTTTTTT. The whole variable domain, filled in from reference TRBV28 and TRBJ1-4, reads DVKVTQSSRYLVKRTGEKVFLECVQDMDHENMFWYRQDPGLGLRLIYFSYDVKMKEKGDIPEGYSVSREKKERFSLILESASTNQTSMYLCASSRQGVWEKLFFGSGTQLSVL.

The rearrangement joins TRBV28 to TRBJ1-5, with D perhaps matching TRBD1 (6 bases). Germline V gene sequence: CDR1 MDHEN, CDR2 SYDVKM. V was trimmed by 2 bases and J by 9 bases, leaving 23 bases between them. The CDR3 sequence is 17 residues long. The CDR3 loop reads CASSLRARVWGRGPQHF. CDR3 sequence (DNA): TGTGCCAGCAGTTTAAGGGCGCGGGTGTGGGGGCGGGGGCCCCAGCATTTT.